Presented here are 5 T cell receptor beta chains from one specimen sequenced in a study of patients and donors after allogeneic stem cell transplantation. In TCRdb, the RT-PCR reads were re-called with MiXCR into one record per CDR3 protein. Of roughly 880,000 distinct CDR3 sequences listed, roughly 18% are singletons. The sequenced sample consisted of blood, either unsorted or a sorted T cell fraction (not recorded which). All receptors derive from a human donor who was either an allogeneic HSCT recipient or a stem cell or donor lymphocyte infusion donor (not recorded which). It is not recorded whose cells these are; they may come from a transplant donor.

This chain links TRBV20-1 with TRBJ2-2, with D hard to call. Trimming stripped 3 bases from V and 3 bases from J, with 14 bases between. CDR3 length equals 15 residues. Germline V gene data show CDR1 as DFQATT and CDR2 as SNEGSKA (reference sequence). The CDR3 DNA sequence: TGCAGTGCTAGGCGGCAGCCAGCGTACACCGGGGAGCTGTTTTTT. Its translation is CSARRQPAYTGELFF.

The rearrangement links TRBV11-2 to TRBJ2-4; D ambiguous. V lost 2 bases and J lost 1, with 9 bases in between. This CDR3 region has 15 residues. The germline V gene has CDR1 SGHAT and CDR2 FQNNGV. The DNA for the CDR3 is TGTGCCAGCAGCTTAATAGCTGGGGCCAAAAACATTCAGTACTTC. It codes for CASSLIAGAKNIQYF.

Only a few counts were recorded for this clonotype. The chain employs TRBV10-3 and TRBJ1-1, with D unresolved. V lost 2 bases and J 1 base, leaving 5 bases between the germline ends. The CDR3 has 13 amino acids. CDR1 and CDR2 from the germline V gene are ENHRY and SYGVKD. The CDR3 reads CAISEARNTEAFF. The CDR3, as DNA: TGTGCCATCAGTGAGGCCAGGAACACTGAAGCTTTCTTT.

The chain links TRBV6-1 to TRBJ1-1, with a possible D match to TRBD1 (5 bases). CDR1 and CDR2 (germline): MNHNS, SASEGT. V was trimmed by 8 bases and J by 0 bases, leaving 16 bases between them. The CDR3 consists of 15 residues. CDR3 loop: CASRRQGSLNTEAFF. As DNA, the CDR3 is TGTGCCAGCCGCAGGCAGGGCTCCCTGAACACTGAAGCTTTCTTT.

This clonotype was counted a few times. The CDR3 nucleotides are TGTGCCAGTGCTGGGGACAGTGAAGTGAACATTCAGTACTTC. This codes for CASAGDSEVNIQYF. The chain links TRBV2 to TRBJ2-4, with TRBD1 matching over 7 bases. Germline V lookup: CDR1 SNHLY, CDR2 FYNNEI. The CDR3 is made up of 14 amino acids. Losses at the gene ends were 9 bases for V and 7 bases for J; bases not matched to a gene: 12.